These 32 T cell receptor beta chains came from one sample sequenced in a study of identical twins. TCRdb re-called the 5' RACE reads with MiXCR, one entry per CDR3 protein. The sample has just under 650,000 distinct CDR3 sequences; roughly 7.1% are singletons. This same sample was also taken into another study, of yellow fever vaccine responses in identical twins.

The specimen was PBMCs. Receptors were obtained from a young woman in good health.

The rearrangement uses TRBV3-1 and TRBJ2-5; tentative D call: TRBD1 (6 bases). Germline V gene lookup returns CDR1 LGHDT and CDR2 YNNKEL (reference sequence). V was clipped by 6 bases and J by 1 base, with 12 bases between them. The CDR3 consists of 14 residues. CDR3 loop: CASRNYRVQETQYF. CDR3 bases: TGTGCCAGCAGAAATTACAGGGTCCAAGAGACCCAGTACTTC.

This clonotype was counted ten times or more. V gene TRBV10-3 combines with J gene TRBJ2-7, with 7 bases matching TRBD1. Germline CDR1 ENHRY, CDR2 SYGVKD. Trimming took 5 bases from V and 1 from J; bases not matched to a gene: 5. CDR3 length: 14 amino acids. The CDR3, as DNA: TGTGCCATCAGTCCACAGGGGCCATCCTACGAGCAGTACGTC. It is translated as CAISPQGPSYEQYV.

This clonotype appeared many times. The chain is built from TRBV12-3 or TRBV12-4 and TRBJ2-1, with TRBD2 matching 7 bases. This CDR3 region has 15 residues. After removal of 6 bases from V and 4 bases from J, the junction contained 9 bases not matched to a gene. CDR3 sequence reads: CASSPREAGYNEQFF. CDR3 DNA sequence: TGTGCCAGCAGCCCTCGGGAGGCGGGGTACAATGAGCAGTTCTTC.

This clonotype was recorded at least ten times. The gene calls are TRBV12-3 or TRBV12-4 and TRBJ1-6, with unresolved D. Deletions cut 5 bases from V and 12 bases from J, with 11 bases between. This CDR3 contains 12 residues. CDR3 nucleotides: TGTGCCAGCAGTAAACCCCGATTACCCCTCCACTTT. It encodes CASSKPRLPLHF.

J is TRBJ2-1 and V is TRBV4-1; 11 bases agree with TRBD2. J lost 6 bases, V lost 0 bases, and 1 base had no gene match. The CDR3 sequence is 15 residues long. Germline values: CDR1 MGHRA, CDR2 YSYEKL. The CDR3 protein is CASSQELAGVNEQFF. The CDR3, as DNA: TGCGCCAGCAGCCAAGAACTAGCGGGAGTCAATGAGCAGTTCTTC.

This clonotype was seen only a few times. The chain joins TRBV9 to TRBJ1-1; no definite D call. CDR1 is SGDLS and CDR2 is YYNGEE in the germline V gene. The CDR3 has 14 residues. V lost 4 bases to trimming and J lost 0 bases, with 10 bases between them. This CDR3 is CASSPQSMNTEAFF. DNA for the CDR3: TGTGCCAGCAGCCCACAAAGCATGAACACTGAAGCTTTCTTT.

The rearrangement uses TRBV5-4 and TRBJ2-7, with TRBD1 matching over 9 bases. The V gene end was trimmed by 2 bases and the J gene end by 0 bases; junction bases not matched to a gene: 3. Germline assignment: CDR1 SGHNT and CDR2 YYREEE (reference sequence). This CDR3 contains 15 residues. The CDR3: CASSFRDRVSYEQYF. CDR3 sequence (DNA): TGTGCCAGCAGCTTCCGGGACAGGGTCTCCTACGAGCAGTACTTC.

In nucleotides, the CDR3 is TGCAGTGCTAGAGGGCATGGATCTGGGGCCAACGTCCTGACTTTC. This sequence encodes CSARGHGSGANVLTF. This rearrangement joins TRBV20-1 to TRBJ2-6; D gene uncertain. Trimming took off 1 base at V and 1 base at J, with 8 bases between the two ends. CDR3 size: 15 residues. Germline CDR1 reads DFQATT; CDR2 reads SNEGSKA (reference sequence).

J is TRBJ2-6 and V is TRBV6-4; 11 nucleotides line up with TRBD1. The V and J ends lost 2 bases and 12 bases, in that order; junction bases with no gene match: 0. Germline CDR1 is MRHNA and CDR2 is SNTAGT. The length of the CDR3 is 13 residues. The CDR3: CASSDGTGGVLTF. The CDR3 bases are TGTGCCAGCAGTGACGGGACAGGGGGCGTCCTGACTTTC.

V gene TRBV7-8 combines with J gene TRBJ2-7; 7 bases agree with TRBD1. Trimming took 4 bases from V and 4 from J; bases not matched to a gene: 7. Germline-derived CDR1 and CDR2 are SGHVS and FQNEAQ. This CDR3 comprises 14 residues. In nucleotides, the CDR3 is TGTGCCAGCAGCTCAGGGACAGTCCCATACGAGCAGTACTTC. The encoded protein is CASSSGTVPYEQYF.

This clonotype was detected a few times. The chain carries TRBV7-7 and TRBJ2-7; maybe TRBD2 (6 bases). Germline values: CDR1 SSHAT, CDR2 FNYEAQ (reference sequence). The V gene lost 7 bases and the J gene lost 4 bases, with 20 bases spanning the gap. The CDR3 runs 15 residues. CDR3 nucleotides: TGTGCCAGCACCAACCCAACGGGGGTTGCGTACGAGCAGTACTTC. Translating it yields CASTNPTGVAYEQYF.

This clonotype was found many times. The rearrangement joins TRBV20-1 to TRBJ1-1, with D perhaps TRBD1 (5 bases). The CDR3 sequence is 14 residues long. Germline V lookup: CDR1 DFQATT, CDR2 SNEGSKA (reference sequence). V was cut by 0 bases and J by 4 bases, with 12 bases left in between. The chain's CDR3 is CSARDSQGRTEAFF. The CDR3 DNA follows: TGCAGTGCTAGAGATTCCCAGGGTCGCACTGAAGCTTTCTTT.

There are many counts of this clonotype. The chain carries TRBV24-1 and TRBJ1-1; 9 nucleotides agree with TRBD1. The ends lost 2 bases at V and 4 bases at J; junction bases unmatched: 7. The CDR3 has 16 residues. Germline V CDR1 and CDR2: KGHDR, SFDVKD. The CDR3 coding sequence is TGTGCCACCAGTGATTCTCCCCCGGACAGGGGCACTGAAGCTTTCTTT. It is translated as CATSDSPPDRGTEAFF.

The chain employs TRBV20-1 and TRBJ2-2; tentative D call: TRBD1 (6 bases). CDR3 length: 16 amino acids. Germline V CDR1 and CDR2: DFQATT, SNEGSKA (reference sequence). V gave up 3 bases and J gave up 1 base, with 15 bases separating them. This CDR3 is CSARGNPTGNTGELFF. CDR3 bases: TGCAGTGCTAGGGGGAACCCGACAGGGAACACCGGGGAGCTGTTTTTT.

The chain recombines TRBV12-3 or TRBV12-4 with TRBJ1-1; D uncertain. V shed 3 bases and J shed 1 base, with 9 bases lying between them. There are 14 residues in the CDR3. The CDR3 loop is CASSFSGKNTEAFF. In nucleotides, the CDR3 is TGTGCCAGCAGTTTCTCTGGGAAGAACACTGAAGCTTTCTTT.

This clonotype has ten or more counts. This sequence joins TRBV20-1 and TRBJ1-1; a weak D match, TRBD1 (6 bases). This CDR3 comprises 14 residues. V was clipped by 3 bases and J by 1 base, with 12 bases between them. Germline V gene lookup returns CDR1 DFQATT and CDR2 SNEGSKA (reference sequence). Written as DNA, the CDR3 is TGCAGTGCTAGGGAACCGGGACAGAACACTGAAGCTTTCTTT. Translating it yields CSAREPGQNTEAFF.

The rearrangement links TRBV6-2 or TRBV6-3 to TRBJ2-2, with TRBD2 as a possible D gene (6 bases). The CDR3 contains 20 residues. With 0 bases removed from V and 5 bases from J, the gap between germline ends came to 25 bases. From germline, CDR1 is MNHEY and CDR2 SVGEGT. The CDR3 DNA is TGTGCCAGCAGTTACTCTGCCTGGGTCGGGGGAAGGGACGGAACCGGGGAGCTGTTTTTT. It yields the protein CASSYSAWVGGRDGTGELFF.

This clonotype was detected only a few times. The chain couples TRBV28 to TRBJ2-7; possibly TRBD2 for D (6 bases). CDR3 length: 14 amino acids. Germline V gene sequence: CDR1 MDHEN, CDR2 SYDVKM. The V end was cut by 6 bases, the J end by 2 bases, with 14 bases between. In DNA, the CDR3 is TGTGCCAGCAGCCCCGAGGGGAGGACCTACGAGCAGTACTTC. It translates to CASSPEGRTYEQYF.

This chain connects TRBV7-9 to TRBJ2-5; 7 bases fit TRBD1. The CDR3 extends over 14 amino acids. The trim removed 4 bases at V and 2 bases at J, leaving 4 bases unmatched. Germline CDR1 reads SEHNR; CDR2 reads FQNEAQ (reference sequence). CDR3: CASSWGTAQETQYF. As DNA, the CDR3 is TGTGCCAGCAGCTGGGGGACAGCTCAAGAGACCCAGTACTTC. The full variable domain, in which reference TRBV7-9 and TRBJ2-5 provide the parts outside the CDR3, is DTGVSQNPRHKITKRGQNVTFRCDPISEHNRLYWYRQTLGQGPEFLTYFQNEAQLEKSRLLSDRFSAERPKGSFSTLEIQRTEQGDSAMYLCASSWGTAQETQYFGPGTRLLVL.

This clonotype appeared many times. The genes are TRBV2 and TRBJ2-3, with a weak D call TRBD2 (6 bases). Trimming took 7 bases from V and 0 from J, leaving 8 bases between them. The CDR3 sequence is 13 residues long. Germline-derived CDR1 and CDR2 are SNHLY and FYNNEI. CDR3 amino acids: CASTEGSTDTQYF. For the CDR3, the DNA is TGTGCCAGCACGGAGGGAAGCACAGATACGCAGTATTTT.

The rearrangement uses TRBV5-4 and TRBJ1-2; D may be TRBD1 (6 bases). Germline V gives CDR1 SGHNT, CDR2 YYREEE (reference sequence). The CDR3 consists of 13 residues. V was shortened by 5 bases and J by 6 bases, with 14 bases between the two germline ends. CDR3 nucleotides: TGTGCCAGCAGAACTACAGGGTCGGATGGCTACACCTTC. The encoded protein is CASRTTGSDGYTF.

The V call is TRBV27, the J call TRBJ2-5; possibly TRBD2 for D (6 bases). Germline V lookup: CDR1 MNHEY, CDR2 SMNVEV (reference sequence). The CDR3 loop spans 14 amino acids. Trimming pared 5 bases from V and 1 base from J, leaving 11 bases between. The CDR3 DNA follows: TGTGCCAGCAGTGATTGGGACTGCCAAGAGACCCAGTACTTC. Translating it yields CASSDWDCQETQYF.

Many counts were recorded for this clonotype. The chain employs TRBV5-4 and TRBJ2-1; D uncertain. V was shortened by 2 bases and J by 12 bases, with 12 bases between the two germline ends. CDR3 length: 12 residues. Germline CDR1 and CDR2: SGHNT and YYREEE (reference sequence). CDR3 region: CASSFLLAGQFF. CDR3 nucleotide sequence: TGTGCCAGCAGCTTCCTACTCGCTGGGCAGTTCTTC.

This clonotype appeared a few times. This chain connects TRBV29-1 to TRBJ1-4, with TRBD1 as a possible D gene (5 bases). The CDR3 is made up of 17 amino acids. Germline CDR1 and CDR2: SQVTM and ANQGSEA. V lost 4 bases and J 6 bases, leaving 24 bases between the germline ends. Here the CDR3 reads CSVVRVTAGRGDEKLFF. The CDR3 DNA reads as TGCAGCGTTGTGAGGGTCACCGCAGGACGAGGGGATGAAAAACTGTTTTTT.

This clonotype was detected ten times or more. DNA for the CDR3: TGTGCCAGCAGATCATTCCTAGGCGGGGAGCTGTTTTTT. Translated, it gives CASRSFLGGELFF. V gene TRBV12-3 or TRBV12-4 combines with J gene TRBJ2-2, with D uncertain. V was cut by 6 bases and J by 7 bases, with 12 bases left in between. The CDR3 length is 13 residues.

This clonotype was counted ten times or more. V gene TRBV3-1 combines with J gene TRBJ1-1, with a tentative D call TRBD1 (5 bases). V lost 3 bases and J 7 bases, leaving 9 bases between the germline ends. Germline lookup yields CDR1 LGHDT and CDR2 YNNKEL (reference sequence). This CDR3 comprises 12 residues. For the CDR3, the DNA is TGTGCCAGCAGCCAGGGGGGGTATGAAGCTTTCTTT. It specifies CASSQGGYEAFF.

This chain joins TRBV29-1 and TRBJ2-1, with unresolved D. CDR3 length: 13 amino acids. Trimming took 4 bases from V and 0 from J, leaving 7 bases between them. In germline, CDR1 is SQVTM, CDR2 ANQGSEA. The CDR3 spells CSVVPSSYNEQFF. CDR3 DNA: TGCAGCGTTGTACCGAGCTCCTACAATGAGCAGTTCTTC.

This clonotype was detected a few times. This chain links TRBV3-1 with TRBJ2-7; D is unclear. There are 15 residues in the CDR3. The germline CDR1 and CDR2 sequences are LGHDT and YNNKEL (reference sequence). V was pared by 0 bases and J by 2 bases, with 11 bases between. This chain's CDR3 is CASSQDPGRTYEQYF. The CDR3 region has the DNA TGTGCCAGCAGCCAAGATCCTGGCAGAACCTACGAGCAGTACTTC.

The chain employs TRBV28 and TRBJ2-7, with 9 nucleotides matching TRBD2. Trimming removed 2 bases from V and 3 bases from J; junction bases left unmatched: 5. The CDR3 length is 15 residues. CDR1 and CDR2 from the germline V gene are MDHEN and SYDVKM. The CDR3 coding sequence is TGTGCCAGCAGTTTAAGGGGGACTAGCAGCTACGAGCAGTACTTC. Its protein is CASSLRGTSSYEQYF.

CDR3 region: CASSYNTGSGDNEQFF. The CDR3 coding sequence is TGCGCCAGCAGCTATAACACAGGTAGCGGGGACAATGAGCAGTTCTTC. V gene TRBV5-1 combines with J gene TRBJ2-1; 8 positions agree with TRBD2. The germline V gene has CDR1 SGHRS and CDR2 YFSETQ. This CDR3 is 16 amino acids long. With 3 bases clipped from V and 5 bases from J, the junction kept 10 bases outside the gene matches.

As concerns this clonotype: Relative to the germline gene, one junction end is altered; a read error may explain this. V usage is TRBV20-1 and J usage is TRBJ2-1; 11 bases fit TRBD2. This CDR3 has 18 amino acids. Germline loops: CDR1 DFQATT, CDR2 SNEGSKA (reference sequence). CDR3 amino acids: CCARLGTSGSSSYNEQFF. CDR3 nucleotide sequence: TGCTGTGCTAGACTGGGGACTAGCGGATCAAGCTCCTACAATGAGCAGTTCTTC.

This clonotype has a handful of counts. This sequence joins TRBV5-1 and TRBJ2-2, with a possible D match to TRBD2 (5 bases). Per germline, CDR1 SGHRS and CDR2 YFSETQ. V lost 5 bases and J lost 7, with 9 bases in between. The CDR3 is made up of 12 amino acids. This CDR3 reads CASRGGYGELFF. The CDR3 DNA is TGCGCCAGCAGAGGAGGTTACGGGGAGCTGTTTTTT.